These 7 T cell receptor beta chains were sequenced from one sample in a study of T cells after yellow fever vaccination. TCRdb processed the 5' RACE reads anew with MiXCR; each CDR3 protein has one entry. The table shows around 50,000 distinct CDR3 sequences, with 7% to 9% occurring only once. This specimen consisted of CD8+ T cells sorted from PBMCs, obtained roughly 14 days after the first yellow fever vaccination. The receptors stem from a man aged 18 to 29 who received the YFV17D yellow fever vaccine.

This clonotype was recorded many times. The chain couples TRBV20-1 to TRBJ2-3; a possible D gene is TRBD2 (5 bases). CDR3 length: 15 residues. The ends were cut back, 0 bases at V and 2 bases at J, with 12 bases in the middle. In germline, CDR1 is DFQATT, CDR2 SNEGSKA (reference sequence). CDR3 sequence reads: CSARDEAGLTDTQYF. The CDR3, as DNA: TGCAGTGCTAGAGATGAGGCAGGACTCACAGATACGCAGTATTTT.

This clonotype was detected ten times or more. The chain combines TRBV7-9 with TRBJ2-1; 9 bases fit TRBD1. Germline CDR1 reads SEHNR; CDR2 reads FQNEAQ (reference sequence). The V gene end was trimmed by 5 bases and the J gene end by 8 bases; junction bases not matched to a gene: 13. This CDR3 is built from 16 residues. CDR3 coding DNA: TGTGCCAGCAGCGGTTCCGGGACAGGGTCGAGGTATGAGCAGTTCTTC. Translated: CASSGSGTGSRYEQFF.

This clonotype came up a few times. The J gene is TRBJ2-3, the V gene TRBV7-2; D tentatively reads TRBD1 or TRBD2 (5 bases each). The CDR3 is 18 residues long. The V gene's germline CDR1 is SGHTA and CDR2 FQGNSA. Trimming left V 0 bases short and J 0 bases short, with 16 bases between. CDR3 residues: CASSLAIRGGPSTDTQYF. CDR3 bases: TGTGCCAGCAGCTTAGCGATACGGGGCGGCCCTAGCACAGATACGCAGTATTTT.

In this sample, this clonotype turned up many times. The chain combines TRBV12-3 or TRBV12-4 with TRBJ1-6; 9 positions match TRBD1. Trimming took 9 bases from V and 7 from J; bases not matched to a gene: 7. CDR3 length equals 14 residues. The CDR3 DNA is TGTGCCAGTAGAGATGGACAGGGGAATTCACCCCTCCACTTT. Its protein is CASRDGQGNSPLHF.

The table lists this clonotype with many counts. CDR3 DNA: TGCGCCAGCAGCCAAGTGGGACTAGCAGCCGAGCAGTACGTC. Protein product: CASSQVGLAAEQYV. The chain carries TRBV4-1 and TRBJ2-7, with 9 positions matching TRBD2. The CDR3 covers 14 residues. The germline CDR1 and CDR2 sequences are MGHRA and YSYEKL. Trimming cost V 1 base and J 6 bases; bases outside gene matches: 4.

This clonotype occurred many times. V usage is TRBV27 and J usage is TRBJ2-3, with TRBD1 identical over 9 bases. The germline gives CDR1 MNHEY, CDR2 SMNVEV (reference sequence). This CDR3 spans 15 amino acids. The V gene end was trimmed by 5 bases and the J gene end by 1 base; junction bases not matched to a gene: 4. The CDR3 DNA reads TGTGCCAGCAGTCCCGGGACAGGGCGCACAGATACGCAGTATTTT. It specifies CASSPGTGRTDTQYF.

This clonotype was seen repeatedly, ten times or more. V and J are TRBV4-1 and TRBJ2-7, with D maybe TRBD1 (6 bases). This CDR3 has 13 residues. The V end lost 1 base, the J end lost 4 bases, and 8 bases lay between the germline ends. In germline, CDR1 is MGHRA, CDR2 YSYEKL. CDR3: CASSQAQGYEQYF. The DNA of the CDR3 is TGCGCCAGCAGCCAAGCACAGGGATACGAGCAGTACTTC.